A single sample is the source of the 14 T cell receptor beta chains below, sequenced in a study of technical replicates of blood from several donors. This table comes from immunoSEQ multiplex PCR, and its TCRdb copy is limited to in-frame clones, with some not included. Found here are more than 80,000 clones, around 95% of them singletons; the top ten hold less than 0.35%. Source material: T cells isolated from PBMCs. These receptors originate from a human donor in good health.

This chain joins TRBV4-1 and TRBJ1-5, with 8 bases matching TRBD1. In germline, CDR1 is MGHRA, CDR2 YSYEKL. This CDR3 is built from 17 residues. V dropped 4 bases and J dropped 8; count of bases not matched to a gene: 16. The CDR3 DNA reads as TGCGCCAGCAGCCTAGAGATGGAACAGGGGGTTTATGAGCCCCAGCATTTT. It specifies CASSLEMEQGVYEPQHF.

The chain has TRBV10-3 and TRBJ1-3; D is possibly TRBD1 (6 bases). From germline, CDR1 is ENHRY and CDR2 SYGVKD. V was pared by 7 bases and J by 4 bases, with 11 bases between. The CDR3 contains 13 residues. CDR3 amino acids: CAITGAQGNTIYF. In DNA, the CDR3 is TGTGCCATCACAGGGGCGCAAGGAAACACCATATATTTT.

This clone was observed a single time. As DNA, the CDR3 is TGTGCCAGTAGTATAGATCCGGGGACTGAGAAACTGTTTTTT. It codes for CASSIDPGTEKLFF. V gene TRBV19 combines with J gene TRBJ1-4, with D maybe TRBD1 (5 bases). The CDR3 is 14 amino acids. Trimming left V 0 bases short and J 11 bases short, with 13 bases between. CDR1 LNHDA and CDR2 SQIVND come from the germline V gene (reference sequence).

This chain links TRBV10-3 with TRBJ2-2, with 10 bases matching TRBD1. The J segment lost 6 bases and the V segment lost 3 bases, leaving 10 bases of the junction unmatched. This CDR3 comprises 17 residues. Germline loops: CDR1 ENHRY, CDR2 SYGVKD. Written as DNA, the CDR3 is TGTGCCATCAGTGATCCTGGGGACAGGGGATATTCCGGGGAGCTGTTTTTT. Its translation is CAISDPGDRGYSGELFF.

V and J are TRBV27 and TRBJ1-4, with D possibly matching TRBD1 (6 bases). Trimming cost V 6 bases and J 3 bases, with 26 bases left between them. Germline CDR1 and CDR2: MNHEY and SMNVEV (reference sequence). This CDR3 is 19 amino acids long. The CDR3 sequence: CASSSRIPALRGANEKLFF. As DNA, the CDR3 is TGTGCCAGCAGCTCGCGCATCCCAGCGCTCAGGGGAGCTAATGAAAAACTGTTTTTT.

There are a few counts of this clone. CDR3 region: CAISEKGLNEKLFF. In DNA, the CDR3 is TGTGCCATCAGTGAGAAGGGACTGAATGAAAAACTGTTTTTT. V is TRBV10-3 and J is TRBJ1-4; D possibly corresponds to TRBD1 (5 bases). Trimming removed 2 bases from V and 5 bases from J, with 9 bases in between. This CDR3 contains 14 residues. The germline gives CDR1 ENHRY, CDR2 SYGVKD.

V gene TRBV29-1 combines with J gene TRBJ1-1; D call uncertain. The CDR3 has 11 amino acids. Trimming pared 5 bases from V and 1 base from J, leaving 5 bases between. The V gene's germline CDR1 is SQVTM and CDR2 ANQGSEA. The CDR3 here is CSVLRNTEAFF. CDR3 DNA sequence: TGCAGCGTTCTGAGGAACACTGAAGCTTTCTTT.

The chain employs TRBV18 and TRBJ1-3; 8 bases match TRBD1. The CDR3 sequence is 14 residues long. The V gene end was trimmed by 8 bases and the J gene end by 3 bases; junction bases not matched to a gene: 6. CDR1 KGHSH and CDR2 LQKENI come from the germline V gene. The chain's CDR3 is CASGQGRDGNTIYF. CDR3 nucleotide sequence: TGTGCCAGCGGACAGGGACGTGATGGAAACACCATATATTTT.

The DNA for the CDR3 is TGTGCCAGCAGTGTACAGGGGGGCACAGATACGCAGTATTTT. Translation gives CASSVQGGTDTQYF. The chain is built from TRBV6-1 and TRBJ2-3; 8 bases match TRBD1. The V gene's germline CDR1 is MNHNS and CDR2 SASEGT. Trimming cost V 4 bases and J 1 base; bases outside gene matches: 1. The CDR3 totals 14 residues.

The V call is TRBV4-1, the J call TRBJ2-5; 11 nucleotides match TRBD2. Trimming removed 1 base from V and 4 bases from J; junction bases left unmatched: 8. The germline V gene has CDR1 MGHRA and CDR2 YSYEKL. The CDR3 has 17 residues. This chain's CDR3 is CASSQVGNSGRAETQYF. DNA for the CDR3: TGCGCCAGCAGCCAAGTTGGGAATAGCGGGAGGGCAGAGACCCAGTACTTC.

V and J are TRBV5-4 and TRBJ2-2, with D perhaps TRBD2 (7 bases). Germline V lookup: CDR1 SGHNT, CDR2 YYREEE (reference sequence). This CDR3 spans 15 amino acids. V lost 0 bases and J 5 bases, leaving 11 bases between the germline ends. The CDR3 is CASSLEGEGTGELFF. CDR3 sequence (DNA): TGTGCCAGCAGCTTGGAGGGGGAGGGAACCGGGGAGCTGTTTTTT.

As DNA, the CDR3 is TGTGCCAGCAGCCCGGGACACTCCTACGAGCAGTACTTC. It encodes CASSPGHSYEQYF. The chain employs TRBV6-1 and TRBJ2-7; D may be TRBD1 (6 bases). V was trimmed by 6 bases and J by 0 bases, leaving 9 bases between them. This CDR3 comprises 13 residues. CDR1 is MNHNS, CDR2 SASEGT, per germline.

The J gene is TRBJ2-3, the V gene TRBV4-3, with 14 bases matching TRBD2. The CDR3 covers 13 residues. J gave up 5 bases and V 10 bases, and 2 bases lay outside the gene matches. Germline CDR1 is LGHNA and CDR2 is YSLEER. DNA of the CDR3: TGCGCCACCGGACTAGCGGGAGGAGATACGCAGTATTTT. Protein sequence: CATGLAGGDTQYF.

The chain is built from TRBV7-6 and TRBJ2-2, with no clear D. Germline V gene sequence: CDR1 SGHVS, CDR2 FNYEAQ. Trimming left V 5 bases short and J 5 bases short, with 6 bases between. This CDR3 is built from 12 residues. The CDR3 DNA is TGTGCCAGCAGCCCCTCTACCGGGGAGCTGTTTTTT. Translating gives CASSPSTGELFF.